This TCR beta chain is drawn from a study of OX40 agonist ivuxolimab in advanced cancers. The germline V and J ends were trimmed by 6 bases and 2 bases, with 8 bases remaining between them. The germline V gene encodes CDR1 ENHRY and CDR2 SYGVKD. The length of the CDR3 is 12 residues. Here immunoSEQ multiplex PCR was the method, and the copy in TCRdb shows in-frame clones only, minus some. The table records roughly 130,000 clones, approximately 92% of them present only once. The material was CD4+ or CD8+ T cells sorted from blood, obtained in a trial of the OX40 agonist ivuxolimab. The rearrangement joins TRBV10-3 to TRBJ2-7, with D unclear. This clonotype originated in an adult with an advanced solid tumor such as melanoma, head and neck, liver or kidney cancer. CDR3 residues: CAISASTYEQYF. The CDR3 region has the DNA TGTGCCATCAGCGCCTCAACCTACGAGCAGTACTTC.